The 3 T cell receptor beta chains reported below all come from one sample, sequenced in a study of prognosis after radiotherapy for stage I lung cancer. The study amplified the TCR beta CDR3 region from genomic DNA. This amplification was carried out by two rounds of multiplex PCR. First-round PCR, the initial amplification, used primers specific to each TRBV and TRBJ gene. TCRdb independently ran MiXCR on the multiplex PCR reads; one entry per CDR3 protein. Of about 31,000 distinct CDR3 sequences in the sample, about 42% were seen once. The input for sequencing was PBMCs, taken before or after stereotactic body radiation therapy (not recorded which). Receptors originate from a donor at least 50 years old with non-small cell lung cancer.

CDR3 residues: CASSLAEDTQYF. CDR3 sequence (DNA): TGCGCCAGCAGCTTAGCGGAAGATACGCAGTATTTT. The chain uses TRBV5-1 and TRBJ2-3; D might be TRBD2 (5 bases). V was pared by 2 bases and J by 5 bases, with 6 bases between. Germline CDR1 and CDR2: SGHRS and YFSETQ. The CDR3 spans 12 residues.

The V and J genes are TRBV7-9 and TRBJ2-3; TRBD1 agrees at 7 bases. V trimming: 5 bases; J trimming: 4 bases; junction bases outside the gene matches: 6. This CDR3 has 14 amino acids. Germline V gene lookup returns CDR1 SEHNR and CDR2 FQNEAQ (reference sequence). The CDR3 reads CASSTNRGADTQYF. The CDR3 coding sequence is TGTGCCAGCAGCACAAACAGGGGCGCAGATACGCAGTATTTT. The entire variable domain, with the rest obtained from reference TRBV7-9 and TRBJ2-3, is as follows: DTGVSQNPRHKITKRGQNVTFRCDPISEHNRLYWYRQTLGQGPEFLTYFQNEAQLEKSRLLSDRFSAERPKGSFSTLEIQRTEQGDSAMYLCASSTNRGADTQYFGPGTRLTVL.

This clonotype has at least ten counts. The chain uses TRBV28 and TRBJ2-7; tentatively, D is TRBD1 (5 bases). The CDR3 spans 12 residues. Germline V CDR1 and CDR2: MDHEN, SYDVKM. Trimming took 5 bases from V and 4 from J, leaving 9 bases between them. CDR3 nucleotide sequence: TGTGCCAGCAGTAAAAGACAGTACGAGCAGTACTTC. Protein product: CASSKRQYEQYF.